The rows below give T cell receptor beta chains drawn from one sample of a study of T cells in Graves' hyperthyroidism and ophthalmopathy. MiXCR, applied by TCRdb to the multiplex PCR reads, yields one record per CDR3 protein. The table shows hundreds of thousands of distinct CDR3 sequences, with over 15% occurring only once. The sequenced sample was blood. These receptors all stem from a woman younger than 30 with Graves' hyperthyroidism. CDR3s include the opening cysteine and the closing phenylalanine or tryptophan. A D gene is named only where the DNA matches it firmly. A clone size is listed for some rows: how often the clone was seen (once, few, many), or a class if it is expanded.

V gene	J gene	D gene	clone size	CDR3 protein	CDR3 DNA
TRBV20-1	TRBJ1-1	TRBD1	many	CSAGGGDTEAFF	TGCAGTGCAGGGGGCGGGGACACTGAAGCTTTCTTT
TRBV28	TRBJ1-5	NA	many	CASSDRGGGDNQPQHF	TGTGCCAGCAGTGACAGAGGGGGTGGAGACAATCAGCCCCAGCATTTT
TRBV6-1	TRBJ2-3	TRBD2	many	CASSPRASGGPGLTDTQYF	TGTGCCAGCAGTCCTCGGGCTAGCGGGGGGCCAGGTTTAACAGATACGCAGTATTTT
TRBV5-1	TRBJ2-5	TRBD2	NA	CASSLGTSGASQETQYF	TGCGCCAGCAGCTTGGGGACTAGCGGGGCCTCCCAAGAGACCCAGTACTTC
TRBV24-1	TRBJ2-2	NA	many	CATSDLGRGNTGELFF	TGTGCCACCAGTGATTTGGGGCGGGGTAACACCGGGGAGCTGTTTTTT
TRBV10-3	TRBJ2-2	TRBD1	few	CAINADRATGELFF	TGTGCCATCAATGCGGACAGGGCCACCGGGGAGCTGTTTTTT
TRBV12-3/TRBV12-4	TRBJ1-1	NA	many	CASSLRVHFLLNTEAFF	TGTGCCAGCAGTTTACGAGTGCACTTCCTCCTTAACACTGAAGCTTTCTTT
TRBV25-1	TRBJ2-7	NA	NA	CASMGRGLSYEQYF	TGTGCCAGTATGGGACGGGGACTTTCCTACGAGCAGTACTTC
TRBV12-5	TRBJ1-2	TRBD1	many	CASGLGRDSYGYTF	TGTGCTAGTGGTTTGGGCCGGGACAGCTATGGCTACACCTTC
TRBV7-9	TRBJ2-1	TRBD2	few	CASSLAGLAGRQFF	TGTGCCAGCAGCTTAGCGGGGCTAGCGGGAAGGCAGTTCTTC
TRBV12-3/TRBV12-4	TRBJ1-1	NA	NA	CASSTGHTEAFF	TGTGCCAGCAGTACCGGACATACTGAAGCTTTCTTT